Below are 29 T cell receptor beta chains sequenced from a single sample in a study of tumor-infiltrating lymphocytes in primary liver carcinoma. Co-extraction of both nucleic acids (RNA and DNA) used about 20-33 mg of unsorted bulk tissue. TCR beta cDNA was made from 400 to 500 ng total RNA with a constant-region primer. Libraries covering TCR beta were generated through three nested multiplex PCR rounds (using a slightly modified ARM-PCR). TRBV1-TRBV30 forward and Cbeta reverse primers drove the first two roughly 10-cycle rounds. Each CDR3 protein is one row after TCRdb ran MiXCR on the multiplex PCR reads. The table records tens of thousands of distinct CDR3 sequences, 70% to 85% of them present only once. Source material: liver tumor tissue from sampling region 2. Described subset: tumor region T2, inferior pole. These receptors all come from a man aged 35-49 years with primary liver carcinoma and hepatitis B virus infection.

The CDR3 DNA is TGCGGCGCTAAGACGATGTGGGGCGTAATCTACGAGCAGTACTTC. As protein: CGAKTMWGVIYEQYF. This chain joins TRBV29-1 and TRBJ2-7; a possible D gene is TRBD1 (5 bases). The CDR3 extends over 15 amino acids. The germline V gene has CDR1 SQVTM and CDR2 ANQGSEA.

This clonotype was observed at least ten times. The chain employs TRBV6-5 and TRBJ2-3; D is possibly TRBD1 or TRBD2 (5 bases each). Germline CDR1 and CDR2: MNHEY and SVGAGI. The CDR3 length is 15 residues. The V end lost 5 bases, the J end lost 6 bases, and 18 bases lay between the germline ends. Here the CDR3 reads CASSLTADNLDTQYF. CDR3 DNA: TGTGCCAGCAGTCTTACAGCGGACAACCTGGATACGCAGTATTTT.

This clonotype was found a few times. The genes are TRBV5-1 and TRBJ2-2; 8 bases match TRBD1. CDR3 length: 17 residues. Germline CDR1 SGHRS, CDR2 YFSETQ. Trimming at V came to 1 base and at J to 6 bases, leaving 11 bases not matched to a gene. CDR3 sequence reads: CASSLTPSGQGSGELFF. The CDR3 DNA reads TGCGCCAGCAGCTTGACCCCTTCAGGACAGGGTTCCGGGGAGCTGTTTTTT.

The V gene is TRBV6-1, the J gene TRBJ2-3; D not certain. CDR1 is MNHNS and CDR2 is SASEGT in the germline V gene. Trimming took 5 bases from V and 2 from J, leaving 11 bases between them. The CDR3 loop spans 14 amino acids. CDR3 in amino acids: CASSTDWATDTQYF. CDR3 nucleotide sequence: TGTGCCAGCAGTACAGACTGGGCCACAGATACGCAGTATTTT.

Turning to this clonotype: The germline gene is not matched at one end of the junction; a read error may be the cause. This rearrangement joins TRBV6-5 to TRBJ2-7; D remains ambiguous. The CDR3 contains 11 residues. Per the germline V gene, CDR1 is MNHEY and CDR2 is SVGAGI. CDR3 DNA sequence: TGTGTCAGCATGGTTGGATACGAGCAGTACTTC. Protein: CVSMVGYEQYF.

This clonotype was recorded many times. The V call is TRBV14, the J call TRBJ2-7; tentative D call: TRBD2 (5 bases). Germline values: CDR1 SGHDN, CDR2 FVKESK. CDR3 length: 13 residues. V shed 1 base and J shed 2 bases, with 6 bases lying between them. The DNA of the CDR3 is TGTGCCAGCAGCCAAGGGCGGGCCTACGAGCAGTACTTC. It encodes CASSQGRAYEQYF.

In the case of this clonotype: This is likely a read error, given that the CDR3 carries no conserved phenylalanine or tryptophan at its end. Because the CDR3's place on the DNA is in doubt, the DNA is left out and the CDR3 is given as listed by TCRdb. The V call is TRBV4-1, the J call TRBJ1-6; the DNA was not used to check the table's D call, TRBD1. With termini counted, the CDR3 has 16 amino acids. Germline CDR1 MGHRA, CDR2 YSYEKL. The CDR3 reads CASSQHLQGADSPLHY.

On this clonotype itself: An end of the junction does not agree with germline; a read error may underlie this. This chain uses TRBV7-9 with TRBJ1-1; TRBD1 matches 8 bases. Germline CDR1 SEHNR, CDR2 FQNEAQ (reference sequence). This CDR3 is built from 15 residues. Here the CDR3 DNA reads TGTGCCAGCAGCTTAGCGGGGACAGGATGGACTGGAGCTTTCTTT. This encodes CASSLAGTGWTGAFF.

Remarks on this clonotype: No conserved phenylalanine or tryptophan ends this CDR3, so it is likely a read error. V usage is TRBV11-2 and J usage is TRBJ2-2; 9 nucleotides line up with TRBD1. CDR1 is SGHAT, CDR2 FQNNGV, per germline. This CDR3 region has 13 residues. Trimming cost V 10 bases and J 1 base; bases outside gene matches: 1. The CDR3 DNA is TGTGCCACGGGACAGGGGAACACCGGGGAGCTGTTTTTA. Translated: CATGQGNTGELFL.

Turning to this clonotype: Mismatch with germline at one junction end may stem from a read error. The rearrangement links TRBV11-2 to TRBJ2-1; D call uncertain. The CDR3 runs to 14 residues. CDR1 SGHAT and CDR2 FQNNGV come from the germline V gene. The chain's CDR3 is CTSSVDKACNEQFF. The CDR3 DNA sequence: TGTACCAGCAGCGTAGATAAAGCCTGCAATGAGCAGTTCTTC.

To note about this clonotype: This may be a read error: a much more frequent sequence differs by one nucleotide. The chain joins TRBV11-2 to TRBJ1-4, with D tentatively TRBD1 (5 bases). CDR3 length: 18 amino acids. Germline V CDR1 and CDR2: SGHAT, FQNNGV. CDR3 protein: CTSSADPRDGRSNEKLFF. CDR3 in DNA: TGTACCAGCAGCGCCGACCCCCGGGACGGGCGATCTAATGAAAAACTGTTTTTT.

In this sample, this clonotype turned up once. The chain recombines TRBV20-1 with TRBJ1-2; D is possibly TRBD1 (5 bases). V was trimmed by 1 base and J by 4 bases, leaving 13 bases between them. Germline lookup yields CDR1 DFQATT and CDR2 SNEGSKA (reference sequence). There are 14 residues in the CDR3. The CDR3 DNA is TGCAGTGCTAGAGGCCCTCCGGGGCGCTATGGCTACACCTTC. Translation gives CSARGPPGRYGYTF.

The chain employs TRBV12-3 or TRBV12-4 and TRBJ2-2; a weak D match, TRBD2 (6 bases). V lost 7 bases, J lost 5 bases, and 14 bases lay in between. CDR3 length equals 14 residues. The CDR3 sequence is CASKFTGVTGELFF. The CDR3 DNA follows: TGTGCCAGCAAGTTTACGGGAGTAACCGGGGAGCTGTTTTTT.

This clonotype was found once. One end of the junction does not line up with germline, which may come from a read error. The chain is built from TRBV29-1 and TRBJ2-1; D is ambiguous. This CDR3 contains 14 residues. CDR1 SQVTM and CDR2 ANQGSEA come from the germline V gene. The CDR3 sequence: CNVGRQLACDEHFF. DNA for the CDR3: TGCAACGTTGGGCGCCAGTTAGCCTGCGATGAGCACTTCTTC.

Written as DNA, the CDR3 is TGTGCCAGCAGCCCCGACCAGGACTTCTATGGCTACACCTTC. It codes for CASSPDQDFYGYTF. The chain uses TRBV6-6 and TRBJ1-2; D call uncertain. V gave up 6 bases and J gave up 4 bases, with 15 bases separating them. The CDR3 length is 14 residues. Germline V CDR1 and CDR2: MNHNY, SVGAGI (reference sequence).

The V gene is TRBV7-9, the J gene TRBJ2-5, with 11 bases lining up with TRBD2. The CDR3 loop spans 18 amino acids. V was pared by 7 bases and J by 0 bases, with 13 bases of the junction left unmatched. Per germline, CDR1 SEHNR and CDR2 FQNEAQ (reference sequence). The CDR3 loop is CASITPGTSGGYQETQYF. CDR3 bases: TGTGCCAGCATCACACCGGGGACTAGCGGAGGGTACCAAGAGACCCAGTACTTC.

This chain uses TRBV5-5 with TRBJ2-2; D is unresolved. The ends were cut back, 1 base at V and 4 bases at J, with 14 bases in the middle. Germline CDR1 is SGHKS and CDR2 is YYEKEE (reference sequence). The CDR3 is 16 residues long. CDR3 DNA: TGTGCCAGCAGCTTGTTTGGCGGCTCGAGCACCGGGGAGCTGTTTTTT. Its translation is CASSLFGGSSTGELFF. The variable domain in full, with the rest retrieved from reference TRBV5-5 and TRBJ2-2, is DAGVTQSPTHLIKTRGQQVTLRCSPISGHKSVSWYQQVLGQGPQFIFQYYEKEERGRGNFPDRFSARQFPNYSSELNVNALLLGDSALYLCASSLFGGSSTGELFFGEGSRLTVL.

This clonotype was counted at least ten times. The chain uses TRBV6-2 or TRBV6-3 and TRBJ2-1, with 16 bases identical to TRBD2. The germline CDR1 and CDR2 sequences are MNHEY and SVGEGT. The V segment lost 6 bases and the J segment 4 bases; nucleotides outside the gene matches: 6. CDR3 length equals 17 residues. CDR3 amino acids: CASRQGTSGRAYNEQFF. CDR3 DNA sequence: TGTGCCAGCAGGCAGGGGACTAGCGGGAGGGCTTACAATGAGCAGTTCTTC.

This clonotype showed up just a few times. CDR3 in amino acids: CASSGDTGELFF. CDR3 bases: TGTGCCAGCAGCGGGGACACCGGGGAGCTGTTTTTT. The chain has TRBV5-4 and TRBJ2-2; D gene unclear. The length of the CDR3 is 12 residues. CDR1 is SGHNT, CDR2 YYREEE, per germline (reference sequence). V dropped 4 bases and J dropped 3 bases, with 4 bases sitting between them.

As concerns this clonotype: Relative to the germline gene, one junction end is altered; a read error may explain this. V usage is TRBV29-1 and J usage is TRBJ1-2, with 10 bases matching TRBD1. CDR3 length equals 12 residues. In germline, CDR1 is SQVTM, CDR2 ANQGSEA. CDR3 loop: CSIAGQGYGYNF. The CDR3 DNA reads TGCAGCATTGCGGGACAGGGGTATGGCTACAACTTC.

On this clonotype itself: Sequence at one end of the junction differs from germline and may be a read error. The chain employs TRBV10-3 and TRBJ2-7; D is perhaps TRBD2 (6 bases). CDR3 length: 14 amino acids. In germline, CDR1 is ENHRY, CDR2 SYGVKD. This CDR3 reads CVISESAGPSEQYF. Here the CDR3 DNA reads TGTGTCATCAGTGAGTCAGCGGGCCCTTCCGAGCAGTACTTC.

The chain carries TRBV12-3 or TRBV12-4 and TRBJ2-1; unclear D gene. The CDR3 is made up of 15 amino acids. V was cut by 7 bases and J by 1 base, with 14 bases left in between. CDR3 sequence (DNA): TGTGCCAGCATCTTAACGGGCGCATCCTACAATGAGCAGTTCTTC. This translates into CASILTGASYNEQFF.

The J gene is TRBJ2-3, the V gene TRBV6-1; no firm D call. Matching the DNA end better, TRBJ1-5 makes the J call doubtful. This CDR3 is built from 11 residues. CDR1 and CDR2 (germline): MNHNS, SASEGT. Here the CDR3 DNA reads TGTGCCAGCAATCCCGCAGATACGCAGCATTTT. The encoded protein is CASNPADTQHF.

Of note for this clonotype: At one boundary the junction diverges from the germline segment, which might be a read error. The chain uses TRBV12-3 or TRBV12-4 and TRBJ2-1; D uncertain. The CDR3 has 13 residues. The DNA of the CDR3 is TGTACCAGCAGTTTGCTTGCAACCCATGAGCAGTTCTTC. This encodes CTSSLLATHEQFF.

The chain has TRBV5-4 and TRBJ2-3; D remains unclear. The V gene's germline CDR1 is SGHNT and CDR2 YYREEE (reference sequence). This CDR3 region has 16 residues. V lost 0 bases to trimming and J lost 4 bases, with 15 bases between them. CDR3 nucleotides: TGTGCCAGCAGCTTGGTTGGGCAACTGGTCTCAGATACGCAGTATTTT. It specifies CASSLVGQLVSDTQYF.

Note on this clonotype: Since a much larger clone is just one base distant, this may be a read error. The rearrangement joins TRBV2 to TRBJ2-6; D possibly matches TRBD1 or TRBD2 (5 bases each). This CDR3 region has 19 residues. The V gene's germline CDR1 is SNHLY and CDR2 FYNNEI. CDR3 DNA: TGTGCCAGCAGTGGAAGCGGTCAGCCTCCCCACTCTGGGGCCAGCGTCCTGACTTTC. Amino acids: CASSGSGQPPHSGASVLTF.

The CDR3 coding sequence is TGCAGCGTTGTACTAGCGGGAGGCCGCTTCAGCCAAGAGACCCAGTACTTC. It yields the protein CSVVLAGGRFSQETQYF. The rearrangement joins TRBV29-1 to TRBJ2-5; 12 bases map to TRBD2. V dropped 4 bases and J dropped 1; count of bases not matched to a gene: 10. This CDR3 region has 17 residues. From germline, CDR1 is SQVTM and CDR2 ANQGSEA.

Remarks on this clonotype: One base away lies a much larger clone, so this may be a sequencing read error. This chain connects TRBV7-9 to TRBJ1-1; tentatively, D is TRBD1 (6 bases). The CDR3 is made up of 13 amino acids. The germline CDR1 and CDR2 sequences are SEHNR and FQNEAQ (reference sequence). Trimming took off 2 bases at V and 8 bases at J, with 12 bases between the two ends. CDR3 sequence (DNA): TGTGCCAGCAGCTTAAGTCAGGGGTCGGAAGCTTTCTTT. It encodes CASSLSQGSEAFF.

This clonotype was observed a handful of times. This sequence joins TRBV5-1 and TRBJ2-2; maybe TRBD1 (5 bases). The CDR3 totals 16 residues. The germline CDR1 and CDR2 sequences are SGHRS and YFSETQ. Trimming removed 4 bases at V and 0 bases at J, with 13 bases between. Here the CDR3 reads CASSVQHRTNTGELFF. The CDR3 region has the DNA TGCGCCAGCAGCGTACAACACAGGACGAACACCGGGGAGCTGTTTTTT.